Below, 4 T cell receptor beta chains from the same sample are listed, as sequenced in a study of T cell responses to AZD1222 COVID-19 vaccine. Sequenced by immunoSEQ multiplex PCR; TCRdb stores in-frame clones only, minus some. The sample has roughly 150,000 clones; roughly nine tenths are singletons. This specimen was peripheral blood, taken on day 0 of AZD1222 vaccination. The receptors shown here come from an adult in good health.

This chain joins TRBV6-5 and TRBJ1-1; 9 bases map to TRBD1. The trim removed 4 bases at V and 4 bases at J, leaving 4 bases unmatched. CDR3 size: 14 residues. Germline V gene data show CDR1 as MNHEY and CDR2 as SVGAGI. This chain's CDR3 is CASSWGGQGTEAFF. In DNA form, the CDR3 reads TGTGCCAGCAGTTGGGGGGGACAGGGCACTGAAGCTTTCTTT.

DNA for the CDR3: TGTGCCACCAGTGATTTGCTTGTCGGCCCCGGGGCCGGGGAGCTGTTTTTT. It encodes CATSDLLVGPGAGELFF. This sequence joins TRBV24-1 and TRBJ2-2, with a weak D call TRBD2 (5 bases). The V and J ends lost 0 bases and 6 bases respectively, with 16 bases between them. Germline CDR1 reads KGHDR; CDR2 reads SFDVKD. CDR3 length: 17 residues.

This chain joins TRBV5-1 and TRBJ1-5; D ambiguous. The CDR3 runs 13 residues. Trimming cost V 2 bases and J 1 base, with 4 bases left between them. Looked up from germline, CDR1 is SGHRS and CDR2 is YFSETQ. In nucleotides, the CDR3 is TGCGCCAGCAGCTTTGAGAGCAATCAGCCCCAGCATTTT. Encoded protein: CASSFESNQPQHF.

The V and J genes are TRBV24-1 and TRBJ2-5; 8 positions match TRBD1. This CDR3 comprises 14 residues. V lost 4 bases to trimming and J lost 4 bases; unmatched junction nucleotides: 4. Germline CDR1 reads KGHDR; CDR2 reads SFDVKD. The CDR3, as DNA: TGTGCCACCAGTGACAGGGGGCGGGGAGAGACCCAGTACTTC. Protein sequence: CATSDRGRGETQYF.